This entry lists 10 T cell receptor beta chains sequenced from one sample in a study of cytomegalovirus exposure and HLA in healthy donors. PCR used 60 Vbeta primers and 13 Jbeta primers. TCRdb's table, derived via immunoSEQ multiplex PCR, lists solely in-frame clones and lacks some. The repertoire table contains approximately 110,000 clones. Sequencing was done on a sample of PBMCs. These receptors were collected from a man between 18 and 35 years old in good health and CMV-seronegative.

The V gene is TRBV2, the J gene TRBJ1-1; a possible D gene is TRBD1 (5 bases). Deletions cut 4 bases from V and 5 bases from J, with 17 bases between. CDR3 length: 15 residues. The germline V gene has CDR1 SNHLY and CDR2 FYNNEI. The CDR3 coding sequence is TGTGCCAGCAGTGGTAATTGGGGCTTGGGGACTGAAGCTTTCTTT. It yields the protein CASSGNWGLGTEAFF.

This chain links TRBV7-4 with TRBJ1-5; possibly TRBD1 for D (5 bases). Germline V gives CDR1 SGHVT, CDR2 SQSDAQ. The CDR3 has 16 amino acids. V was trimmed by 4 bases and J by 3 bases, leaving 16 bases between them. DNA for the CDR3: TGTGCCAGCAGCTCGACGGGGGGGGAGATCAATCAGCCCCAGCATTTT. It specifies CASSSTGGEINQPQHF. Variable domain in full (rest from reference TRBV7-4 and TRBJ1-5): GAGVSQSPRYKVAKRGRDVALRCDSISGHVTLYWYRQTLGQGSEVLTYSQSDAQRDKSGRPSGRFSAERPERSVSTLKIQRTEQGDSAVYLCASSSTGGEINQPQHFGDGTRLSIL.

The chain joins TRBV28 to TRBJ2-3; TRBD2 matches 13 bases. V lost 3 bases and J lost 1; bases outside the gene matches: 1. CDR1 is MDHEN, CDR2 SYDVKM, per germline. There are 16 residues in the CDR3. Here the CDR3 DNA reads TGTGCCAGCAGTTTCGGACTAGCGGGAGGCACAGATACGCAGTATTTT. This translates into CASSFGLAGGTDTQYF.

The rearrangement joins TRBV7-3 to TRBJ2-1; 9 nucleotides agree with TRBD1. This CDR3 contains 16 residues. Germline V gene sequence: CDR1 SGHTA, CDR2 FQGTGA. Trimming at V came to 5 bases and at J to 7 bases, leaving 12 bases not matched to a gene. The CDR3 is CASSGRIGTGKNEQFF. The CDR3 coding sequence is TGTGCCAGCAGCGGACGAATTGGGACAGGGAAGAATGAGCAGTTCTTC.

The gene calls are TRBV5-4 and TRBJ2-5; 7 nucleotides line up with TRBD2. The J call is uncertain, as TRBJ2-7 better fits the DNA end. The germline CDR1 and CDR2 sequences are SGHNT and YYREEE (reference sequence). This CDR3 comprises 15 residues. The CDR3 region is CASSSLQGGLYEQYF. The CDR3 DNA is TGTGCCAGCAGCTCCCTCCAGGGAGGGCTCTACGAGCAGTACTTC.

The chain combines TRBV28 with TRBJ2-1; D perhaps matches TRBD1 (6 bases). Germline values: CDR1 MDHEN, CDR2 SYDVKM. This CDR3 region has 12 residues. Trimming cost V 6 bases and J 8 bases, with 11 bases left between them. The CDR3 region has the DNA TGTGCCAGCAGCATCAGGGGCTATGAGCAGTTCTTC. This codes for CASSIRGYEQFF.

The J gene is TRBJ2-5, the V gene TRBV5-1; a possible D gene is TRBD2 (5 bases). This CDR3 spans 13 amino acids. V was trimmed by 6 bases and J by 5 bases, leaving 14 bases between them. Looked up from germline, CDR1 is SGHRS and CDR2 is YFSETQ. CDR3 in amino acids: CASKVARGETQYF. CDR3 bases: TGCGCCAGCAAGGTAGCCCGAGGGGAGACCCAGTACTTC.

CDR3 residues: CASSVVSGRLLMGTEAFF. The CDR3 DNA reads as TGTGCCAGCAGCGTAGTGTCAGGAAGGTTGTTAATGGGCACTGAAGCTTTCTTT. This chain uses TRBV9 with TRBJ1-1; D uncertain. CDR1 and CDR2 from the germline V gene are SGDLS and YYNGEE. The V gene lost 0 bases and the J gene lost 4 bases, with 22 bases spanning the gap. CDR3 length: 18 residues.

This sequence joins TRBV2 and TRBJ2-5; the match to TRBD2 covers 8 bases. Germline trimming cut 4 bases from V and 5 bases from J; bases unmatched to any gene: 6. The CDR3 consists of 14 residues. CDR1 and CDR2 (germline): SNHLY, FYNNEI. In nucleotides, the CDR3 is TGTGCCAGCAGTGGGACTAGCTCCCTTGAGACCCAGTACTTC. Protein: CASSGTSSLETQYF.

The rearrangement uses TRBV2 and TRBJ1-1; D uncertain. Trimming took off 4 bases at V and 2 bases at J, with 11 bases between the two ends. There are 14 residues in the CDR3. Germline lookup yields CDR1 SNHLY and CDR2 FYNNEI. CDR3: CASSAHRENTEAFF. CDR3 coding DNA: TGTGCCAGCAGTGCACACAGAGAAAACACTGAAGCTTTCTTT.